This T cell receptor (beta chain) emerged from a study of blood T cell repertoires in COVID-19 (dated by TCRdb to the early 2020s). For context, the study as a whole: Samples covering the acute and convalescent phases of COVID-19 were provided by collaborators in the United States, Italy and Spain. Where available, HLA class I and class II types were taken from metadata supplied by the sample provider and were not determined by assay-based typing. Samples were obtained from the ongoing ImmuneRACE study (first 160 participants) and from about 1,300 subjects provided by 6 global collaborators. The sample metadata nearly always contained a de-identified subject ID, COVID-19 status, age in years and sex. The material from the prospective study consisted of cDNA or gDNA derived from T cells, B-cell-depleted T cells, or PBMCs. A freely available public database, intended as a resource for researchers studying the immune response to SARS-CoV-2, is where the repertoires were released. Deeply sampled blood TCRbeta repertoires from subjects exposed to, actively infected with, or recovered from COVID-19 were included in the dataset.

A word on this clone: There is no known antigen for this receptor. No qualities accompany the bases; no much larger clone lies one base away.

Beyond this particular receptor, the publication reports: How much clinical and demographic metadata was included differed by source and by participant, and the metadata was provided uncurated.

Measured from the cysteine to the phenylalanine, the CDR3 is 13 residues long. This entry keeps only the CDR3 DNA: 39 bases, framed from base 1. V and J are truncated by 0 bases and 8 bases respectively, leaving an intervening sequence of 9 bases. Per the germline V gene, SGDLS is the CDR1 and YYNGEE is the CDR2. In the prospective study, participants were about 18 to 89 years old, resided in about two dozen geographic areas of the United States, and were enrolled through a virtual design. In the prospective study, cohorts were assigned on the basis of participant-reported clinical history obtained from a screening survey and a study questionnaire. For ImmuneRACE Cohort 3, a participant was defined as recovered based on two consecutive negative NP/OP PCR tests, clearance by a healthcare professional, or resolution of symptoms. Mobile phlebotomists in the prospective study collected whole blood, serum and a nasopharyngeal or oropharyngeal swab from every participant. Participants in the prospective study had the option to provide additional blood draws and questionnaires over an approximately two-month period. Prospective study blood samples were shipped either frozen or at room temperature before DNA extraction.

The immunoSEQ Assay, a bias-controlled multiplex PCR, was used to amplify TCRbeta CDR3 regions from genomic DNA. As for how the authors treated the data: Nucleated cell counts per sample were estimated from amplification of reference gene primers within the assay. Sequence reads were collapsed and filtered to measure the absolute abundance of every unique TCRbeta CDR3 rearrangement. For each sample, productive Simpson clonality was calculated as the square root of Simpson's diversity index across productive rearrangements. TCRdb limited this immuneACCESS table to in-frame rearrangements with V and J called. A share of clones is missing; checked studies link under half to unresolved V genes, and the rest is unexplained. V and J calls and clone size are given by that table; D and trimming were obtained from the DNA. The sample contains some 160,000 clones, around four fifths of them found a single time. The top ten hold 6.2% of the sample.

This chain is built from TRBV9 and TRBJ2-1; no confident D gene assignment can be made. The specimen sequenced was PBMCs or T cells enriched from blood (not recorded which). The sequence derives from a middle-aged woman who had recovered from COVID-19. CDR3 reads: CASSVGSLDEQFF. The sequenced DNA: TGTGCCAGCAGCGTAGGTAGCCTCGATGAGCAGTTCTTC.